Listed below are T cell receptor beta chains from one sample, sequenced in a study of T cells in Graves' hyperthyroidism and ophthalmopathy. TCRdb analysed the multiplex PCR reads with MiXCR anew, one entry per CDR3 protein. Of some 560,000 distinct CDR3 sequences listed, roughly 14% are singletons. The sequencing input was blood. The receptors here all came from a woman in her twenties or thirties with Graves' hyperthyroidism. CDR3s leave out the opening cysteine and the closing phenylalanine or tryptophan. A D gene is named only where the DNA matches it firmly.

d_call cdr3_length v_call cdr3_aa
TRBD2 16 TRBV7-8 ASSLFGTSGWNTGELF
TRBD2 12 TRBV20-1 SAHPPAGGNEQF
NA 19 TRBV2 ASSGTLPAKGEYNLYYGYT
TRBD1 15 TRBV7-9 ASSLSRDRGPDQPQH
NA 12 TRBV19 ASSKGGGNQPQH
NA 10 TRBV27 ASSAMQGEQY
TRBD2 18 TRBV19 ASTFDARLRGRPNTGELF
NA 13 TRBV10-3 AISAPEGTNTEAF
TRBD2 15 TRBV28 ASSPQGLAGPGETQY
NA 11 TRBV30 AWSVGPEKGEF
TRBD2 13 TRBV29-1 SASGTSGSTGELF
TRBD1 16 TRBV13 ASSKSPGQGRESYEQY
TRBD2 10 TRBV20-1 SARGLRNEQF
TRBD1 13 TRBV5-1 ASSLYGTGTYEQY
TRBD1 13 TRBV5-8 ASSQPTGGGSEAF
NA 11 TRBV12-3/TRBV12-4 ASSWKIGDEQY
NA 9 TRBV11-3 ASSGSNEQF
NA 15 TRBV20-1 SAEMDVGLPDTGELF
NA 14 TRBV5-1 ASSEDWELNTDTQY
TRBD1 12 TRBV9 ASSDGTGDYGYT